The rows below give T cell receptor beta chains drawn from one sample of a study of blood T cell repertoires in COVID-19. Measured with immunoSEQ multiplex PCR; TCRdb has only the in-frame clones, and not every one. The sample yields roughly 160,000 clones, 81% seen once. The sample was PBMCs or T cells enriched from blood (not recorded which). The receptors were sampled from a middle-aged woman with acute COVID-19. CDR3s include the opening cysteine and the closing phenylalanine or tryptophan. The D gene is left open where the match is weak. Expanded clones are given a class, and other clones once, few, many or no size at all.

clone size	V gene	D gene	J gene	CDR3 protein	CDR3 DNA
NA	TRBV3-1/TRBV3-2	NA	TRBJ1-1	CASSRKPQAGSAEAFF	TGTGCCAGCAGCCGTAAACCCCAGGCAGGGTCGGCTGAAGCTTTCTTT
NA	TRBV12-3/TRBV12-4	NA	TRBJ1-1	CASSSLVGLGAFF	TGTGCCAGCAGTTCCTTAGTTGGCCTCGGGGCTTTCTTT
NA	TRBV7-8	NA	TRBJ1-1	CASSLARNTEAFF	TGTGCCAGCAGCTTAGCGAGGAACACTGAAGCTTTCTTT
NA	TRBV25-1	NA	TRBJ2-7	CASTHGGEQYF	TGTGCTTCGACCCACGGCGGCGAGCAGTACTTC
few	TRBV28	TRBD2	TRBJ2-5	CASSRSLAAGYF	TGTGCCAGCAGCCGATCGCTAGCGGCTGGGTACTTC
NA	TRBV5-1	TRBD2	TRBJ2-5	CASSLTGRLETQYF	TGCGCCAGCAGCTTGACCGGGAGGCTGGAGACCCAGTACTTC
NA	TRBV18	NA	TRBJ1-3	CASSLGGGPSGNTIYF	TGTGCCAGCTCCCTCGGCGGGGGCCCCTCTGGAAACACCATATATTTT
NA	TRBV21-1	NA	TRBJ2-5	CASSSDRAGGEETQYF	TGTGCCAGCAGCAGTGACCGAGCGGGAGGGGAAGAGACCCAGTACTTC
NA	TRBV9	TRBD1	TRBJ2-5	CASSPGQGGETQYF	TGTGCCAGCAGCCCGGGACAGGGAGGGGAGACCCAGTACTTC
NA	TRBV25-1	TRBD1	TRBJ1-1	CASSPGGISTEAFF	TGTGCCAGCAGTCCAGGGGGCATAAGCACTGAAGCTTTCTTT
NA	TRBV5-1	NA	TRBJ1-1	CASSLGLGRGTTEAFF	TGCGCCAGCAGCTTGGGACTAGGCAGAGGGACCACTGAAGCTTTCTTT
NA	TRBV27	NA	TRBJ2-2	CASSLMARSTGELFF	TGTGCCAGCAGTTTAATGGCGCGGTCCACCGGGGAGCTGTTTTTT
once	TRBV30	NA	TRBJ2-6	CAGGAQNGANVLTF	TGTGCCGGGGGGGCACAGAACGGGGCCAACGTCCTGACTTTC
once	TRBV28	TRBD1	TRBJ1-2	CASSPGTGGFYGYTF	TGTGCCAGCAGCCCTGGGACAGGGGGCTTTTATGGCTACACCTTC
once	TRBV20-1	TRBD1	TRBJ1-2	CSASQGGTSYGYTF	TGCAGTGCTAGTCAGGGGGGAACCTCTTATGGCTACACCTTC
NA	TRBV2	NA	TRBJ2-3	CASSESKLAVRTDTQYF	TGTGCCAGCAGTGAAAGTAAGCTTGCGGTTCGCACAGATACGCAGTATTTT
NA	TRBV7-3	NA	TRBJ2-2	CASTDTGLSGNTGELFF	TGTGCCAGCACCGACACGGGACTTTCGGGCAACACCGGGGAGCTGTTTTTT
NA	TRBV6-2/TRBV6-3	TRBD1	TRBJ2-7	CASSYVGQGTYEQYF	TGTGCCAGCAGTTATGTGGGACAGGGGACCTACGAGCAGTACTTC
NA	TRBV10-3	TRBD1	TRBJ1-2	CATRGGLSYGYTF	TGTGCCACCAGGGGGGGGCTCAGCTATGGCTACACCTTC
NA	TRBV9	NA	TRBJ2-6	CASSSDLGLLTSGANVLTF	TGTGCCAGCAGCTCCGACCTGGGCTTATTGACCTCTGGGGCCAACGTCCTGACTTTC
NA	TRBV2	TRBD1	TRBJ1-1	CASSRQGMNTEAFF	TGTGCCAGCAGCCGACAGGGTATGAACACTGAAGCTTTCTTT
NA	TRBV4-1	TRBD1	TRBJ1-2	CASSQKGQGADGYTF	TGCGCCAGCAGCCAAAAGGGACAGGGGGCAGATGGCTACACCTTC
few	TRBV29-1	NA	TRBJ2-3	CSVKGGFGRDITDTQYF	TGCAGCGTTAAGGGAGGTTTCGGGCGCGATATCACAGATACGCAGTATTTT
NA	TRBV25-1	NA	TRBJ2-7	CASSGYFYEQYF	TGTGCCAGCAGTGGCTACTTCTACGAGCAGTACTTC
NA	TRBV19	TRBD1	TRBJ1-1	CASMWDRNTEAFF	TGTGCCAGTATGTGGGACAGGAACACTGAAGCTTTCTTT
NA	TRBV10-3	TRBD2	TRBJ2-1	CAISARGLAGAGSEQFF	TGTGCCATCAGTGCACGGGGACTAGCGGGAGCTGGGAGTGAGCAGTTCTTC
NA	TRBV27	NA	TRBJ2-7	CASQLQGAQDYEQYF	TGTGCCAGCCAACTACAGGGCGCGCAGGACTACGAGCAGTACTTC
NA	TRBV5-4	NA	TRBJ1-1	CASSSALMRATEAFF	TGTGCCAGCAGCTCTGCGCTCATGAGGGCCACTGAAGCTTTCTTT
NA	TRBV5-1	TRBD2	TRBJ2-5	CASSLAGLAGGETQYF	TGCGCCAGCAGCTTGGCAGGGCTAGCGGGTGGCGAGACCCAGTACTTC
NA	TRBV3-1/TRBV3-2	TRBD2	TRBJ2-3	CASSPSSGGTDTQYF	TGTGCCAGCAGCCCTTCTAGCGGGGGCACAGATACGCAGTATTTT
NA	TRBV12-3/TRBV12-4	TRBD1	TRBJ1-4	CASMGQGFEKLFF	TGTGCCAGCATGGGACAGGGGTTTGAAAAACTGTTTTTT
NA	TRBV30	TRBD1	TRBJ1-1	CAWSLGPGQLNTEAFF	TGTGCCTGGAGTTTGGGACCGGGACAGCTGAACACTGAAGCTTTCTTT
NA	TRBV4-1	TRBD1	TRBJ2-1	CASSQIIQGVSYNEQFF	TGCGCCAGCAGCCAAATCATCCAGGGGGTCTCCTACAATGAGCAGTTCTTC
NA	TRBV5-6	TRBD1	TRBJ2-7	CASSFGTGGTYEQYF	TGTGCCAGCAGCTTTGGGACAGGGGGCACCTACGAGCAGTACTTC
NA	TRBV4-1	TRBD2	TRBJ2-3	CASSQVSGSTDTQYF	TGCGCCAGCAGCCAAGTTAGCGGGAGCACAGATACGCAGTATTTT
NA	TRBV3-1/TRBV3-2	NA	TRBJ2-1	CASSHLRDNEQFF	TGTGCCAGCAGCCATTTGAGGGATAATGAGCAGTTCTTC
NA	TRBV19	TRBD2	TRBJ2-3	CASSTSGSRTDTQYF	TGTGCCAGTAGTACGAGCGGGAGTAGGACAGATACGCAGTATTTT
NA	TRBV27	TRBD1	TRBJ2-7	CASRGLGQGTYEQYF	TGTGCCAGCCGCGGGTTGGGACAGGGAACCTACGAGCAGTACTTC
once	TRBV6-6	TRBD1	TRBJ1-2	CASSRLTGGAENYGYTF	TGTGCCAGCAGTCGCCTAACAGGGGGCGCAGAGAACTATGGCTACACCTTC
NA	TRBV7-9	NA	TRBJ2-7	CASSTDSGEQYF	TGTGCCAGCAGCACGGACTCGGGGGAGCAGTACTTC
NA	TRBV14	TRBD1	TRBJ1-1	CASSTGQGTEAFF	TGTGCCAGCAGCACAGGACAGGGGACTGAAGCTTTCTTT
NA	TRBV19	TRBD1	TRBJ1-2	CASSNARDRTEANYGYTF	TGTGCCAGTAGTAACGCCCGGGACAGAACCGAAGCTAACTATGGCTACACCTTC
NA	TRBV6-1	NA	TRBJ2-4	CASSGWTDSLAKNIQYF	TGTGCCAGCAGTGGCTGGACTGATTCCTTAGCCAAAAACATTCAGTACTTC
many	TRBV7-9	TRBD1	TRBJ2-1	CASSSRTGGRDEQFF	TGTGCCAGCAGCTCCCGGACAGGGGGGAGAGATGAGCAGTTCTTC
NA	TRBV2	NA	TRBJ1-1	CASSRDSMNTEAFF	TGTGCCAGCAGTCGAGACAGCATGAACACTGAAGCTTTCTTT
NA	TRBV3-1/TRBV3-2	NA	TRBJ2-1	CASSQGALNEQFF	TGTGCCAGCAGCCAGGGGGCTCTCAATGAGCAGTTCTTC
once	TRBV6-1	TRBD1	TRBJ1-2	CASSETQGAGYGYTF	TGTGCCAGCAGTGAAACACAGGGGGCGGGCTATGGCTACACCTTC